Listed below are T cell receptor beta chains from one sample, sequenced in a study of regulatory dendritic cells for organ transplantation. Some clones are missing from TCRdb's copy, which holds only in-frame ones; the method was immunoSEQ multiplex PCR. The sample yields under 35,000 clones, 82% seen once. Material: naive CD8+ T cells from blood. The receptors here all came from a human donor in good health. Both conserved end residues are part of each CDR3.

v_gene	j_gene	CDR3aa
TRBV29-1	TRBJ2-7	CSVPAEGSYEQYF
TRBV15	TRBJ2-1	CATSSLIGASGSYNEQFF
TRBV9	TRBJ2-1	CASSVEGDNEQFF
TRBV19	TRBJ2-2	CASSIVRGGNTGELFF
TRBV4-2	TRBJ1-1	CASSQDRVNTEAFF
TRBV2	TRBJ1-5	CASSETGTSNQPQHF
TRBV6-5	TRBJ2-3	CASSVGTSVTDTQYF
TRBV21-1	TRBJ1-3	CASSPSDSYNSGNTIYF
TRBV6-5	TRBJ1-4	CASKRRDTPNEKLFF
TRBV15	TRBJ1-5	CATSRDRGNQPQHF
TRBV27	TRBJ1-5	CASKPDTVNQPQHF